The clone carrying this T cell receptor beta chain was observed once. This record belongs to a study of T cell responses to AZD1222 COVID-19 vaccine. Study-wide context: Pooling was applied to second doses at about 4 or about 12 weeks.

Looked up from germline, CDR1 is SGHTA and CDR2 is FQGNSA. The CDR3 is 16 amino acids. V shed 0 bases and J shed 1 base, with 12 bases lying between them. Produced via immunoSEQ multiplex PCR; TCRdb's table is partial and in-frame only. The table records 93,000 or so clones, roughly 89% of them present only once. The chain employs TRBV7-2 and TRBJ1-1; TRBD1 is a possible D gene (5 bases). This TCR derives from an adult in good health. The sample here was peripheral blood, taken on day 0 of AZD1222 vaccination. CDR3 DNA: TGTGCCAGCAGCTTAGCGTCAGGGACGGCGAACACTGAAGCTTTCTTT. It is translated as CASSLASGTANTEAFF.